A single sample is the source of the 26 T cell receptor beta chains below, sequenced in a study of early T cells in non-severe SARS-CoV-2 infection. TCRdb processed the 5' RACE reads anew with MiXCR; each CDR3 protein has one entry. The repertoire includes tens of thousands of distinct CDR3 sequences, 11% of them detected once, and around 6.1% sits in the top ten. The sample comprised whole blood. The source of these receptors is an adult who was a healthcare worker with PCR-confirmed SARS-CoV-2 infection or an uninfected control (not recorded which).

This clonotype was found a few times. The V call is TRBV20-1, the J call TRBJ2-1; no firm D call. This CDR3 has 15 amino acids. With 1 base removed from V and 4 bases from J, the gap between germline ends came to 14 bases. Germline lookup yields CDR1 DFQATT and CDR2 SNEGSKA (reference sequence). CDR3 sequence: CSARGAVYPYNEQFF. The CDR3 nucleotides are TGCAGTGCTAGAGGGGCGGTTTATCCATACAATGAGCAGTTCTTC.

In this sample, this clonotype turned up many times. CDR3 DNA sequence: TGTGCCAGCAGCTTAGGACAGCAAGAGACCCAGTACTTC. Translated, it gives CASSLGQQETQYF. The chain employs TRBV11-3 and TRBJ2-5; D possibly corresponds to TRBD1 (5 bases). Trimming cost V 1 base and J 2 bases, with 5 bases left between them. This CDR3 region has 13 residues. Germline CDR1 SGHNT, CDR2 YENEEA.

The rearrangement uses TRBV7-9 and TRBJ2-4; D gene uncertain. Germline V gene data show CDR1 as SEHNR and CDR2 as FQNEAQ (reference sequence). Trimming stripped 5 bases from V and 8 bases from J, with 16 bases between. The CDR3 totals 14 residues. In nucleotides, the CDR3 is TGTGCCAGCAGCCCAGCTAGTGTCGGTGACATTCAGTACTTC. This translates into CASSPASVGDIQYF.

In DNA form, the CDR3 reads TGCGCCAGCAGCCGCGGACTAGCGGCCTTTGGTGAGCAGTTCTTC. Translated, it gives CASSRGLAAFGEQFF. V gene TRBV4-1 combines with J gene TRBJ2-1, with 10 bases fitting TRBD2. The CDR3 spans 15 residues. After removal of 4 bases from V and 9 bases from J, the junction contained 9 bases not matched to a gene. CDR1 and CDR2 from the germline V gene are MGHRA and YSYEKL.

The sample holds a few counts of this clonotype. In DNA, the CDR3 is TGTGCCAGCAGCTTAAATTCTGGCACCAGCAATCAGCCCCAGCATTTT. Translated, it gives CASSLNSGTSNQPQHF. The genes are TRBV7-2 and TRBJ1-5; D gene ambiguous. Per the germline V gene, CDR1 is SGHTA and CDR2 is FQGNSA. The CDR3 loop spans 16 amino acids. V lost 2 bases, J lost 1 base, and 12 bases lay in between.

This clonotype was recorded a few times. The CDR3 DNA reads as TGCAGCGCCTACAGGGGACAGGGGATCAATGAGCAGTTCTTC. Its translation: CSAYRGQGINEQFF. This chain uses TRBV29-1 with TRBJ2-1; 10 nucleotides agree with TRBD1. The CDR3 extends over 14 amino acids. CDR1 is SQVTM and CDR2 is ANQGSEA in the germline V gene. V shed 7 bases and J 6 bases; nucleotides not matched to a gene: 9.

The V and J genes are TRBV4-1 and TRBJ2-1; TRBD2 agrees at 11 bases. The length of the CDR3 is 17 residues. V was pared by 0 bases and J by 7 bases, with 8 bases of the junction left unmatched. CDR1 and CDR2 (germline): MGHRA, YSYEKL. The DNA for the CDR3 is TGCGCCAGCAGCCAAGAGTCTCTAGCGGGAGGAAGAAATGAGCAGTTCTTC. Translating gives CASSQESLAGGRNEQFF.

This clonotype has at least ten counts. The chain has TRBV7-2 and TRBJ1-2, with no clear D. Per the germline V gene, CDR1 is SGHTA and CDR2 is FQGNSA. The CDR3 sequence is 13 residues long. Trimming pared 5 bases from V and 7 bases from J, leaving 14 bases between. CDR3 sequence (DNA): TGTGCCAGCAGCACGACGGCTCTCCCTGGCTACACCTTC. Translation: CASSTTALPGYTF.

The rearrangement links TRBV7-9 to TRBJ2-7; TRBD2 might be the D (5 bases). CDR3 length equals 14 residues. V gave up 2 bases and J gave up 2 bases, with 10 bases separating them. CDR1 is SEHNR, CDR2 FQNEAQ, per germline (reference sequence). CDR3 protein: CASSLLANTYEQYF. The CDR3 bases are TGTGCCAGCAGCTTATTAGCGAATACCTACGAGCAGTACTTC.

This clonotype showed up many times. V usage is TRBV10-3 and J usage is TRBJ2-2; possibly TRBD2 for D (6 bases). Trimming removed 10 bases from V and 5 bases from J, with 17 bases in between. Germline V gene lookup returns CDR1 ENHRY and CDR2 SYGVKD. The CDR3 extends over 14 amino acids. The CDR3 DNA is TGTGCCACTTCCGGGACTGCCAATACCGGGGAGCTGTTTTTT. Residues: CATSGTANTGELFF.

This clonotype was seen more than once but under ten times. The chain is built from TRBV3-1 and TRBJ2-3, with 9 positions matching TRBD2. CDR1 and CDR2 from the germline V gene are LGHDT and YNNKEL (reference sequence). V gave up 0 bases and J gave up 0 bases; unmatched junction bases: 4. This CDR3 contains 17 residues. The CDR3 reads CASSQDYTSGSTDTQYF. CDR3 nucleotides: TGTGCCAGCAGCCAAGATTATACTAGCGGGAGCACAGATACGCAGTATTTT.

This clonotype has a handful of counts. The J gene is TRBJ2-7, the V gene TRBV20-1; TRBD2 matches at 9 bases. The V gene's germline CDR1 is DFQATT and CDR2 SNEGSKA (reference sequence). V lost 6 bases and J lost 4; bases outside the gene matches: 7. The CDR3 totals 13 residues. The CDR3 loop reads CSAFSGSSYEQYF. As DNA, the CDR3 is TGCAGTGCCTTTAGCGGGAGCTCGTACGAGCAGTACTTC.

This clonotype was seen a handful of times. The chain couples TRBV27 to TRBJ2-7, with a weak D call TRBD2 (5 bases). Germline V CDR1 and CDR2: MNHEY, SMNVEV (reference sequence). V lost 4 bases and J lost 3, with 16 bases in between. The CDR3 is 15 amino acids. The CDR3 sequence: CASSSTLAGLYEQYF. CDR3 nucleotides: TGTGCCAGCAGTTCCACCCTAGCCGGTCTCTACGAGCAGTACTTC.

The CDR3 loop is CASSYRDRASDTQYF. The CDR3 DNA is TGTGCCAGCAGTTACAGGGACAGGGCATCGGATACGCAGTATTTT. The chain combines TRBV6-5 with TRBJ2-3, with 9 nucleotides matching TRBD1. CDR3 length: 15 amino acids. Trimming took 2 bases from V and 6 from J; bases not matched to a gene: 6. In germline, CDR1 is MNHEY, CDR2 SVGAGI.

The chain couples TRBV18 to TRBJ2-5; TRBD1 matches 8 bases. The CDR3 extends over 12 amino acids. V was clipped by 8 bases and J by 4 bases; unmatched bases: 3. The germline gives CDR1 KGHSH, CDR2 LQKENI. Here the CDR3 DNA reads TGTGCCAGCCACACAGGGGGAGAGACCCAGTACTTC. It translates to CASHTGGETQYF.

This clonotype was found a few times. The genes are TRBV4-3 and TRBJ2-3, with D tentatively TRBD1 (6 bases). Germline V gene sequence: CDR1 LGHNA, CDR2 YSLEER. This CDR3 region has 15 residues. Trimming pared 4 bases from V and 0 bases from J, leaving 11 bases between. The CDR3 DNA sequence: TGCGCCAGCAGCCTTAGGACAGTCAGCACAGATACGCAGTATTTT. This codes for CASSLRTVSTDTQYF.

The chain links TRBV6-5 to TRBJ2-7; D call uncertain. Germline CDR1 is MNHEY and CDR2 is SVGAGI. The ends were cut back, 6 bases at V and 5 bases at J, with 11 bases in the middle. The CDR3 spans 12 residues. CDR3: CASRGWGHEQYF. DNA of the CDR3: TGTGCCAGCAGGGGTTGGGGTCACGAGCAGTACTTC.

V and J are TRBV11-2 and TRBJ2-1, with 9 bases matching TRBD1. Germline loops: CDR1 SGHAT, CDR2 FQNNGV. This CDR3 is built from 15 residues. The junction had 8 bases not matched to a gene; V was cut back by 4 bases and J by 7 bases. The CDR3 nucleotides read TGTGCCAGCAGCTCCCCGGGACAGGGTACGAATGAGCAGTTCTTC. Its translation is CASSSPGQGTNEQFF.

There are a few counts of this clonotype. The V gene is TRBV3-1, the J gene TRBJ2-5; 11 positions agree with TRBD2. After removal of 4 bases from V and 2 bases from J, the junction contained 3 bases not matched to a gene. The germline CDR1 and CDR2 sequences are LGHDT and YNNKEL (reference sequence). CDR3 length: 15 residues. The CDR3 region is CASSPGLAEQETQYF. The CDR3 region has the DNA TGTGCCAGCAGCCCGGGACTAGCGGAACAAGAGACCCAGTACTTC.

The V and J genes are TRBV12-2 and TRBJ2-3; the table assigns TRBD1, which was not confirmed against the DNA. TRBV12-2 is assigned pseudogene status. The CDR3 runs to 16 residues. The CDR3 nucleotides are TGTGCAAGTCGCTTAACAACCCGGTGTAGCACAGATACGCAGTATTTT. This encodes CASRLTTRCSTDTQYF.

In this sample, this clonotype turned up many times. V and J are TRBV5-1 and TRBJ2-7; 9 bases fit TRBD1. CDR1 is SGHRS, CDR2 YFSETQ, per germline. V lost 9 bases, J lost 2 bases, and 12 bases stayed unmatched. The CDR3 is 15 amino acids. The CDR3 DNA sequence: TGCGCCACAAGCCCCGGGACAGGGAGCGCCTACGAGCAGTACTTC. It specifies CATSPGTGSAYEQYF.

This clonotype was counted only a few times. The chain has TRBV5-4 and TRBJ2-3, with 7 bases aligning to TRBD2. After removal of 1 base from V and 2 bases from J, the junction contained 13 bases not matched to a gene. Germline assignment: CDR1 SGHNT and CDR2 YYREEE (reference sequence). CDR3 length: 18 amino acids. The CDR3 reads CASSLFRDYPGYTDTQYF. In DNA, the CDR3 is TGTGCCAGCAGCTTGTTCCGGGACTACCCAGGGTACACAGATACGCAGTATTTT. Combining the CDR3 with reference TRBV5-4 and TRBJ2-3 gives the whole variable domain ETGVTQSPTHLIKTRGQQVTLRCSSQSGHNTVSWYQQALGQGPQFIFQYYREEENGRGNFPPRFSGLQFPNYSSELNVNALELDDSALYLCASSLFRDYPGYTDTQYFGPGTRLTVL.

This chain uses TRBV11-3 with TRBJ1-1; D possibly corresponds to TRBD1 (6 bases). V lost 4 bases and J 1 base, leaving 7 bases between the germline ends. Germline V lookup: CDR1 SGHNT, CDR2 YENEEA. The CDR3 totals 13 residues. This CDR3 reads CASSSRGNTEAFF. CDR3 sequence (DNA): TGTGCCAGCAGCTCCAGGGGGAACACTGAAGCTTTCTTT.

The table lists this clonotype with many counts. This chain connects TRBV7-3 to TRBJ2-6, with D hard to call. Germline CDR1 SGHTA, CDR2 FQGTGA. Trimming shortened V by 4 bases and J by 4 bases, and 8 bases separated the two germline ends. The CDR3 spans 14 residues. The CDR3 spells CASSSTWGANVLTF. CDR3 nucleotide sequence: TGTGCCAGCAGCTCAACATGGGGGGCCAACGTCCTGACTTTC.

The J gene is TRBJ1-1, the V gene TRBV20-1; unclear D gene. Germline CDR1 reads DFQATT; CDR2 reads SNEGSKA (reference sequence). V dropped 6 bases and J dropped 7 bases, with 15 bases sitting between them. The CDR3 length is 12 residues. CDR3 amino acids: CSAMNGVHEAFF. The DNA of the CDR3 is TGCAGTGCCATGAACGGAGTCCATGAAGCTTTCTTT.

V gene TRBV7-2 combines with J gene TRBJ1-3; tentative D call: TRBD1 (6 bases). The CDR3 loop spans 13 amino acids. CDR1 and CDR2 (germline): SGHTA, FQGNSA. V lost 4 bases, J lost 7 bases, and 11 bases lay in between. CDR3 bases: TGTGCCAGCAGCTCCGGACAGACGAACACCATATATTTT. Translated, it gives CASSSGQTNTIYF.